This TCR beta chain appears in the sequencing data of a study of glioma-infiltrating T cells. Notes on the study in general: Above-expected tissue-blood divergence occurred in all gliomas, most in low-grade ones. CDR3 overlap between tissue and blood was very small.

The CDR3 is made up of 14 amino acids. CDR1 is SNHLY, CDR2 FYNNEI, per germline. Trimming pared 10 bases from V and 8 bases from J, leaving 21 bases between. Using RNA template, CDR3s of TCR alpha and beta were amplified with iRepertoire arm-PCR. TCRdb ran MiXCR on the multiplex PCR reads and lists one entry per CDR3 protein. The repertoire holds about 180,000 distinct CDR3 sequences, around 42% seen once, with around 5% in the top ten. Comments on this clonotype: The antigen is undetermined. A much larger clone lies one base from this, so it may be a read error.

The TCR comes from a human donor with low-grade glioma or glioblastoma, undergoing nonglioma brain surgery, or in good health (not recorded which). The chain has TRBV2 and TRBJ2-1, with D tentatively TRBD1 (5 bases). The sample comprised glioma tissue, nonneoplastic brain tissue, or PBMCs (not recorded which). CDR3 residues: CATSTRVSNDEQFF. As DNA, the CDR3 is TGTGCCACCAGCACCAGGGTCTCGAACGATGAGCAGTTCTTC.